The 31 T cell receptor beta chains listed next were all sequenced from one sample in a study of blood T cell repertoires in COVID-19. TCRdb's table, derived via immunoSEQ multiplex PCR, lists solely in-frame clones and lacks some. The profile shows a few hundred thousand clones, around 86% of them singletons. The sample comprised peripheral blood. The receptor source for this set is a man between 45 and 60 years old with acute or convalescent COVID-19.

J is TRBJ2-1 and V is TRBV3-1 (or the pseudogene TRBV3-2); 8 nucleotides line up with TRBD2. V shed 2 bases and J 0 bases; nucleotides not matched to a gene: 3. Per germline, CDR1 LGHDT and CDR2 YNNKEL (reference sequence). CDR3 length equals 16 residues. The CDR3 protein is CASSQSGGRSYNEQFF. The CDR3 DNA is TGTGCCAGCAGCCAAAGCGGGGGCCGCTCCTACAATGAGCAGTTCTTC.

The chain uses TRBV2 and TRBJ1-6, with TRBD1 identical over 7 bases. The CDR3 consists of 16 residues. The junction had 6 bases not matched to a gene; V was cut back by 2 bases and J by 5 bases. From germline, CDR1 is SNHLY and CDR2 FYNNEI. Here the CDR3 reads CASSEQGTDNNSPLHF. In DNA form, the CDR3 reads TGTGCCAGCAGTGAACAGGGGACAGACAATAATTCACCCCTCCACTTT.

The J gene is TRBJ1-2, the V gene TRBV5-6; a possible D gene is TRBD1 (5 bases). With 4 bases removed from V and 3 bases from J, the gap between germline ends came to 10 bases. Germline V gene lookup returns CDR1 SGHDT and CDR2 YYEEEE. The CDR3 extends over 13 amino acids. This CDR3 is CASSPDSHYGYTF. For the CDR3, the DNA is TGTGCCAGCAGCCCCGACAGTCACTATGGCTACACCTTC.

The V gene is TRBV9, the J gene TRBJ1-2; 7 nucleotides align to TRBD1. Germline CDR1 SGDLS, CDR2 YYNGEE. V dropped 0 bases and J dropped 0; count of bases not matched to a gene: 5. CDR3 size: 16 residues. CDR3 sequence (DNA): TGTGCCAGCAGCGTAGATGTGGGGACAGCTAACTATGGCTACACCTTC. This sequence encodes CASSVDVGTANYGYTF.

V gene TRBV18 combines with J gene TRBJ1-1; TRBD1 matches at 9 bases. The J segment lost 1 base and the V segment lost 3 bases, leaving 6 bases of the junction unmatched. The CDR3 has 16 residues. The germline V gene encodes CDR1 KGHSH and CDR2 LQKENI. CDR3 region: CASSPSEGQGNTEAFF. CDR3 nucleotides: TGTGCCAGCTCACCTTCGGAGGGACAGGGGAACACTGAAGCTTTCTTT.

J is TRBJ1-2 and V is TRBV29-1; D not resolved. Germline V gene sequence: CDR1 SQVTM, CDR2 ANQGSEA. V was clipped by 5 bases and J by 0 bases, with 10 bases between them. There are 13 residues in the CDR3. In nucleotides, the CDR3 is TGCAGCGTTTTCGGAGCCGCTAACTATGGCTACACCTTC. Its translation: CSVFGAANYGYTF.

The chain uses TRBV5-5 and TRBJ2-3; D perhaps matches TRBD1 (5 bases). Germline loops: CDR1 SGHKS, CDR2 YYEKEE (reference sequence). This CDR3 comprises 16 residues. Between the trimmed V and J ends, which lost 4 bases and 6 bases, there was a span of 21 bases. CDR3 bases: TGTGCCAGCAGCGGAACAGGCGGTTACTCCTCGGATACGCAGTATTTT. Translating it yields CASSGTGGYSSDTQYF.

This sequence joins TRBV6-5 and TRBJ1-5; D remains unclear. Germline CDR1 and CDR2: MNHEY and SVGAGI. This CDR3 contains 14 residues. V was pared by 8 bases and J by 0 bases, with 11 bases between. CDR3 DNA sequence: TGTGCCAGCTCGGGTCTTAATAGCAATCAGCCCCAGCATTTT. It yields the protein CASSGLNSNQPQHF.

J is TRBJ2-1 and V is TRBV7-8; tentative D call: TRBD2 (5 bases). Trimming removed 5 bases at V and 5 bases at J, with 19 bases between. Germline CDR1 SGHVS, CDR2 FQNEAQ. There are 16 residues in the CDR3. The DNA of the CDR3 is TGTGCCAGCAGCAAGGCCGGGCCCGTCGGGGACAATGAGCAGTTCTTC. This gives the protein CASSKAGPVGDNEQFF.

Here the CDR3 DNA reads TGTGCCAGCAGTCCAAGGACAGGGGGGTTAAATGGCTACACCTTC. It is translated as CASSPRTGGLNGYTF. The V call is TRBV6-5, the J call TRBJ1-2; TRBD1 matches 10 bases. From germline, CDR1 is MNHEY and CDR2 SVGAGI. Unmatched junction bases numbered 9, after V lost 5 bases and J lost 6 bases. CDR3 size: 15 residues.

The rearrangement links TRBV7-9 to TRBJ1-5, with 7 bases matching TRBD1. This CDR3 contains 18 residues. The V and J ends lost 1 base and 2 bases, in that order; junction bases with no gene match: 11. CDR1 is SEHNR and CDR2 is FQNEAQ in the germline V gene (reference sequence). The chain's CDR3 is CASSLVGRQGLGNQPQHF. In DNA, the CDR3 is TGTGCCAGCAGCTTAGTAGGCCGACAGGGCTTGGGCAATCAGCCCCAGCATTTT.

The V call is TRBV5-6, the J call TRBJ2-5; 12 bases map to TRBD1. The length of the CDR3 is 16 residues. The germline V gene has CDR1 SGHDT and CDR2 YYEEEE. Trimming cost V 4 bases and J 4 bases; bases outside gene matches: 8. CDR3 DNA sequence: TGTGCCAGCAGCCAACCGGGACAGGGGGCGGGAGAGACCCAGTACTTC. Protein sequence: CASSQPGQGAGETQYF.

This rearrangement joins TRBV14 to TRBJ1-5; tentative D call: TRBD1 (5 bases). The CDR3 has 15 residues. Germline V gives CDR1 SGHDN, CDR2 FVKESK. Trimming pared 6 bases from V and 7 bases from J, leaving 19 bases between. CDR3 nucleotides: TGTGCCAGCAGTCTGACGTGGGGGGTTGGCCAGCCCCAGCATTTT. Encoded protein: CASSLTWGVGQPQHF.

This clone was observed a few times. V and J are TRBV11-2 and TRBJ2-1; TRBD2 matches 11 bases. This CDR3 is 14 amino acids long. V trimming: 7 bases; J trimming: 5 bases; junction bases outside the gene matches: 4. Germline V gene data show CDR1 as SGHAT and CDR2 as FQNNGV. The CDR3 DNA follows: TGTGCCAGCACCGCGACTAGCGGGGACAATGAGCAGTTCTTC. Translating gives CASTATSGDNEQFF.

This rearrangement joins TRBV3-1 (or the pseudogene TRBV3-2) to TRBJ2-5, with D maybe TRBD2 (5 bases). The CDR3 sequence is 13 residues long. The germline V and J ends were trimmed by 9 bases and 1 base, with 12 bases remaining between them. CDR1 and CDR2 (germline): LGHDT, YNNKEL (reference sequence). DNA of the CDR3: TGTGCCAGTGGCCCAGCGGTCCAAGAGACCCAGTACTTC. This gives the protein CASGPAVQETQYF.

This chain connects TRBV29-1 to TRBJ1-4, with a tentative D call TRBD1 (5 bases). Germline V lookup: CDR1 SQVTM, CDR2 ANQGSEA. The CDR3 sequence is 12 residues long. V lost 6 bases, J lost 7 bases, and 12 bases lay in between. Here the CDR3 reads CSVRTTTEKLFF. The CDR3 DNA is TGCAGCGTCAGGACAACGACTGAAAAACTGTTTTTT.

V usage is TRBV19 and J usage is TRBJ1-1, with TRBD1 identical over 7 bases. The CDR3 is 15 amino acids. The V gene's germline CDR1 is LNHDA and CDR2 SQIVND (reference sequence). V was pared by 6 bases and J by 0 bases, with 7 bases of the junction left unmatched. DNA for the CDR3: TGTGCCAGTAGACAAACAGGGGTCCTGAACACTGAAGCTTTCTTT. It yields the protein CASRQTGVLNTEAFF. Drawing the rest from reference TRBV19 and TRBJ1-1, the complete variable domain is DGGITQSPKYLFRKEGQNVTLSCEQNLNHDAMYWYRQDPGQGLRLIYYSQIVNDFQKGDIAEGYSVSREKKESFPLTVTSAQKNPTAFYLCASRQTGVLNTEAFFGQGTRLTVV.

This sequence joins TRBV18 and TRBJ1-1; D perhaps matches TRBD1 (5 bases). V lost 1 base and J 3 bases, leaving 12 bases between the germline ends. Germline values: CDR1 KGHSH, CDR2 LQKENI. The CDR3 runs to 15 residues. The CDR3: CASSPRKGLDTEAFF. The CDR3 DNA reads as TGTGCCAGCTCACCACGGAAGGGGTTGGACACTGAAGCTTTCTTT.

CDR3 region: CASSYSVGGRNQPQHF. Written as DNA, the CDR3 is TGTGCCAGCAGTTACTCGGTTGGCGGGCGCAATCAGCCCCAGCATTTT. V is TRBV6-6 and J is TRBJ1-5; D gene ambiguous. Germline CDR1 reads MNHNY; CDR2 reads SVGAGI (reference sequence). V lost 0 bases to trimming and J lost 2 bases, with 11 bases between them. This CDR3 is 16 amino acids long.

This chain uses TRBV6-6 with TRBJ1-4; TRBD1 matches at 7 bases. V shed 10 bases and J 10 bases; nucleotides not matched to a gene: 12. Germline V CDR1 and CDR2: MNHNY, SVGAGI (reference sequence). This CDR3 is 13 amino acids long. The CDR3 region has the DNA TGTGCCACCAGGACAGGCCAAGGGGGAAAACTGTTTTTT. The encoded protein is CATRTGQGGKLFF.

This chain connects TRBV4-1 to TRBJ2-7, with TRBD1 matching 9 bases. Trimming removed 4 bases from V and 0 bases from J; junction bases left unmatched: 16. This CDR3 has 19 amino acids. CDR1 and CDR2 from the germline V gene are MGHRA and YSYEKL. Here the CDR3 DNA reads TGCGCCAGCAGCCTGGGACAGGGTCGTTCCCTTGGGGGCTCCTACGAGCAGTACTTC. It encodes CASSLGQGRSLGGSYEQYF.

This clone has a single count. The chain employs TRBV19 and TRBJ2-2; weak D call: TRBD1 (6 bases). V was clipped by 6 bases and J by 2 bases, with 16 bases between them. Germline CDR1 is LNHDA and CDR2 is SQIVND (reference sequence). CDR3 length equals 16 residues. The CDR3 DNA sequence: TGTGCCAGTAGCAGGCCGGGACAACCAAACACCGGGGAGCTGTTTTTT. Its translation: CASSRPGQPNTGELFF.

The chain couples TRBV6-1 to TRBJ2-7; weak D call: TRBD1 (5 bases). CDR1 is MNHNS, CDR2 SASEGT, per germline. The CDR3 spans 15 residues. With 1 base removed from V and 0 bases from J, the gap between germline ends came to 10 bases. The chain's CDR3 is CASSEVGRLSYEQYF. The DNA for the CDR3 is TGTGCCAGCAGTGAAGTGGGGCGTCTCTCCTACGAGCAGTACTTC.

This chain connects TRBV15 to TRBJ1-1, with a possible D match to TRBD1 (5 bases). The CDR3 is made up of 14 amino acids. Germline CDR1 reads LNHNV; CDR2 reads YYDKDF (reference sequence). V lost 1 base to trimming and J lost 5 bases, with 11 bases between them. The CDR3 region has the DNA TGTGCCACCAGCAGAGTGGAGGGGTGGACTGAAGCTTTCTTT. Its protein is CATSRVEGWTEAFF.

The V call is TRBV6-4, the J call TRBJ2-1, with D maybe TRBD2 (5 bases). Trimming took off 3 bases at V and 4 bases at J, with 13 bases between the two ends. Looked up from germline, CDR1 is MRHNA and CDR2 is SNTAGT. The CDR3 has 15 amino acids. The CDR3: CASSEDGTRYNEQFF. Here the CDR3 DNA reads TGTGCCAGCAGTGAGGACGGAACTAGATACAATGAGCAGTTCTTC.

The J gene is TRBJ1-1, the V gene TRBV27, with D possibly matching TRBD1 (6 bases). V lost 1 base, J lost 7 bases, and 13 bases lay in between. The CDR3 loop spans 14 amino acids. The germline gives CDR1 MNHEY, CDR2 SMNVEV (reference sequence). CDR3 in amino acids: CASSLFLGQIEAFF. DNA for the CDR3: TGTGCCAGCAGTTTATTCCTCGGACAGATTGAAGCTTTCTTT.

A single count supports this clone. The chain has TRBV5-1 and TRBJ1-2, with D maybe TRBD1 (6 bases). This CDR3 comprises 13 residues. From germline, CDR1 is SGHRS and CDR2 YFSETQ. Deletions cut 1 base from V and 6 bases from J, with 10 bases between. In DNA form, the CDR3 reads TGCGCCAGCAGCTTGCCAGGGGTAGATGGCTACACCTTC. Protein sequence: CASSLPGVDGYTF.

The chain recombines TRBV20-1 with TRBJ2-5; D is perhaps TRBD2 (6 bases). Germline CDR1 reads DFQATT; CDR2 reads SNEGSKA (reference sequence). The CDR3 runs to 13 residues. Trimming removed 3 bases from V and 2 bases from J, with 10 bases in between. The CDR3 DNA reads as TGCAGTGCTAGTTTGCTAGCGCAAGAGACCCAGTACTTC. This gives the protein CSASLLAQETQYF.

The chain employs TRBV11-2 and TRBJ2-1; D is unclear. This CDR3 comprises 15 residues. The V gene's germline CDR1 is SGHAT and CDR2 FQNNGV. V lost 5 bases to trimming and J lost 2 bases, with 13 bases between them. CDR3 residues: CASSLDRGTYNEQFF. CDR3 coding DNA: TGTGCCAGCAGCCTCGACCGAGGCACCTACAATGAGCAGTTCTTC.

This clone has just a few counts. This chain uses TRBV18 with TRBJ2-7; D gene unclear. Trimming took off 3 bases at V and 7 bases at J, with 13 bases between the two ends. There are 13 residues in the CDR3. Germline values: CDR1 KGHSH, CDR2 LQKENI. The CDR3 protein is CASSPRPREEQYF. CDR3 in DNA: TGTGCCAGCTCACCCAGGCCGAGAGAGGAGCAGTACTTC.

This clone was seen once. V usage is TRBV7-9 and J usage is TRBJ2-5; D remains unclear. The CDR3 contains 15 residues. Trimming took off 2 bases at V and 5 bases at J, with 15 bases between the two ends. Looked up from germline, CDR1 is SEHNR and CDR2 is FQNEAQ (reference sequence). The CDR3 nucleotides read TGTGCCAGCAGCTTAAGGCAGGTTGATGGGGAGACCCAGTACTTC. Translated, it gives CASSLRQVDGETQYF.